The clone carrying this TCR beta chain was counted at least ten times. Its antigen is as yet unknown. This related bone marrow graft donor gave peripheral blood on the day of marrow donation. The V gene's germline CDR1 is SQVTM and CDR2 ANQGSEA. The CDR3 extends over 14 amino acids. Trimming cost V 5 bases and J 3 bases, with 15 bases left between them. The table came from immunoSEQ multiplex PCR; TCRdb's copy has only in-frame clones and leaves some out. Captured here are roughly 45,000 clones, none seen once; the top ten comprise 2.2%. The data were taken from a study of T cells after posttransplantation cyclophosphamide. Notes on the study in general: Blood and skin or GI T cell repertoires showed limited TRB overlap. After PTCy, TRB diversity resembled that of CNI/methotrexate controls. Donor CD8+ memory clones often dominated recipient blood repertoires at later times.

The J gene is TRBJ2-3, the V gene TRBV29-1, with D maybe TRBD1 (6 bases). The clonotype originates from a man aged 40-55 years in good health, CMV-negative, and a related stem cell transplant donor. Sequenced input: PBMCs. CDR3 in amino acids: CSVKTGLSTDTQYF. In nucleotides, the CDR3 is TGCAGCGTTAAAACAGGGCTCAGTACAGATACGCAGTATTTT.